Listed here are 27 T cell receptor beta chains from one sample, sequenced in a study of identifying expanded T cells in peripheral blood. Here immunoSEQ multiplex PCR was the method, and the copy in TCRdb shows in-frame clones only, minus some. Among approximately 100,000 clones, 88% were seen once, and the ten largest hold 7.5% to 9.5%. Sequenced: blood. The source of these receptors is a person aged 18 to 75 in good health.

The chain uses TRBV11-3 and TRBJ2-5; the match to TRBD2 covers 10 bases. The J segment lost 1 base and the V segment lost 4 bases, leaving 9 bases of the junction unmatched. The CDR3 length is 17 residues. The germline gives CDR1 SGHNT, CDR2 YENEEA. CDR3 in amino acids: CASSWASGGPGQETQYF. In DNA form, the CDR3 reads TGTGCCAGCAGCTGGGCTAGCGGGGGCCCGGGCCAAGAGACCCAGTACTTC. Looking up the rest from reference TRBV11-3 and TRBJ2-5 gives the full variable domain: EAGVVQSPRYKIIEKKQPVAFWCNPISGHNTLYWYLQNLGQGPELLIRYENEEAVDDSQLPKDRFSAERLKGVDSTLKIQPAELGDSAVYLCASSWASGGPGQETQYFGPGTRLLVL.

The chain uses TRBV9 and TRBJ2-5; D not certain. CDR1 and CDR2 (germline): SGDLS, YYNGEE. The V end lost 6 bases, the J end lost 4 bases, and 13 bases lay between the germline ends. This CDR3 is 13 amino acids long. This CDR3 reads CASNFAGGETQYF. DNA for the CDR3: TGTGCCAGCAACTTTGCCGGCGGAGAGACCCAGTACTTC.

This clone was observed a few times. The V gene is TRBV5-4, the J gene TRBJ2-7, with D unclear. CDR3 size: 14 residues. Per germline, CDR1 SGHNT and CDR2 YYREEE (reference sequence). V dropped 3 bases and J dropped 3 bases, with 13 bases sitting between them. The CDR3 region is CASSSDIIGYEQYF. The DNA of the CDR3 is TGTGCCAGCAGCTCCGACATCATAGGCTACGAGCAGTACTTC.

The J gene is TRBJ1-2, the V gene TRBV18; TRBD1 agrees at 8 bases. The ends lost 3 bases at V and 5 bases at J; junction bases unmatched: 2. CDR1 is KGHSH, CDR2 LQKENI, per germline. This CDR3 region has 13 residues. The CDR3 DNA reads TGTGCCAGCTCACCGGACAGGGCTTATGGCTACACCTTC. Its protein is CASSPDRAYGYTF.

The chain is built from TRBV2 and TRBJ2-3, with TRBD2 matching over 11 bases. J gave up 0 bases and V 2 bases, and 7 bases lay outside the gene matches. The CDR3 extends over 18 amino acids. The germline CDR1 and CDR2 sequences are SNHLY and FYNNEI. The CDR3, as DNA: TGTGCCAGCAGTGAATCCCTAGCGGGGGGTTTTAGCACAGATACGCAGTATTTT. Amino acid sequence: CASSESLAGGFSTDTQYF.

The J gene is TRBJ1-4, the V gene TRBV4-3, with D possibly matching TRBD1 (5 bases). CDR3 length: 12 amino acids. Trimming removed 3 bases from V and 7 bases from J, with 6 bases in between. Germline assignment: CDR1 LGHNA and CDR2 YSLEER. CDR3 DNA sequence: TGCGCCAGCAGCCAGAGGGGTGAAAAACTGTTTTTT. Its translation: CASSQRGEKLFF.

In its sample, this clone was seen a few times. V gene TRBV19 combines with J gene TRBJ1-5; D is undetermined. Germline V gene lookup returns CDR1 LNHDA and CDR2 SQIVND (reference sequence). CDR3 length equals 12 residues. V shed 8 bases and J shed 5 bases, with 10 bases lying between them. This chain's CDR3 is CASSTPHQPQHF. CDR3 DNA sequence: TGTGCCAGTTCCACCCCCCATCAGCCCCAGCATTTT.

This clone was counted between two and nine times. The chain combines TRBV9 with TRBJ2-1, with 8 bases identical to TRBD1. The CDR3 length is 14 residues. The V segment lost 4 bases and the J segment 7 bases; nucleotides outside the gene matches: 7. Germline V gene data show CDR1 as SGDLS and CDR2 as YYNGEE. The CDR3 bases are TGTGCCAGCAGCCTCGGACAGGGTGGGAATGAGCAGTTCTTC. This encodes CASSLGQGGNEQFF.

The chain has TRBV18 and TRBJ2-1, with D unresolved. The CDR3 extends over 17 amino acids. The V and J ends lost 1 base and 1 base respectively, with 14 bases between them. From germline, CDR1 is KGHSH and CDR2 LQKENI. The CDR3 coding sequence is TGTGCCAGCTCACCACTGGTCTCCTCACATTCCTACAATGAGCAGTTCTTC. Protein: CASSPLVSSHSYNEQFF.

Written as DNA, the CDR3 is TGTGCCATCAGTGAGCCAGGGAGGAGAGAGACCCAGTACTTC. Translation: CAISEPGRRETQYF. V and J are TRBV10-3 and TRBJ2-5; tentative D call: TRBD2 (6 bases). V dropped 2 bases and J dropped 4 bases, with 11 bases sitting between them. The CDR3 is 14 residues long. The germline V gene encodes CDR1 ENHRY and CDR2 SYGVKD.

The J gene is TRBJ2-7, the V gene TRBV7-7; 9 nucleotides line up with TRBD1. There are 16 residues in the CDR3. The V segment lost 5 bases and the J segment 5 bases; nucleotides outside the gene matches: 13. CDR1 and CDR2 from the germline V gene are SSHAT and FNYEAQ (reference sequence). The CDR3 loop is CASSPQAGTGLNEQYF. CDR3 bases: TGTGCCAGCAGCCCACAGGCCGGGACAGGGCTCAACGAGCAGTACTTC.

J is TRBJ2-7 and V is TRBV27, with D possibly TRBD2 on 5 matching bases. Germline V lookup: CDR1 MNHEY, CDR2 SMNVEV (reference sequence). The CDR3 covers 14 residues. The V and J ends lost 5 bases and 4 bases respectively, with 15 bases between them. In DNA, the CDR3 is TGTGCCAGCAGTCCTACCACGGGCGGGTACGAGCAGTACTTC. Translated: CASSPTTGGYEQYF.

J is TRBJ1-5 and V is TRBV6-1; 9 bases map to TRBD1. After removal of 1 base from V and 7 bases from J, the junction contained 5 bases not matched to a gene. This CDR3 is 15 amino acids long. Germline lookup yields CDR1 MNHNS and CDR2 SASEGT. The chain's CDR3 is CASSEVTGGRQPQHF. DNA of the CDR3: TGTGCCAGCAGTGAAGTAACAGGGGGCAGGCAGCCCCAGCATTTT.

This chain uses TRBV29-1 with TRBJ1-2; no firm D call. Germline V lookup: CDR1 SQVTM, CDR2 ANQGSEA. The CDR3 totals 11 residues. The V end lost 6 bases, the J end lost 6 bases, and 11 bases lay between the germline ends. The CDR3, as DNA: TGCAGCGTCCGGCTGGGAGATGGCTACACCTTC. This gives the protein CSVRLGDGYTF.

The chain is built from TRBV7-9 and TRBJ2-3; 7 nucleotides line up with TRBD2. The junction had 8 bases not matched to a gene; V was cut back by 7 bases and J by 4 bases. Germline CDR1 is SEHNR and CDR2 is FQNEAQ (reference sequence). This CDR3 has 14 residues. The CDR3 loop reads CASMGGFGADTQYF. The DNA of the CDR3 is TGTGCCAGCATGGGAGGGTTTGGGGCAGATACGCAGTATTTT.

This chain uses TRBV7-3 with TRBJ2-3, with D unclear. There are 13 residues in the CDR3. The germline V gene has CDR1 SGHTA and CDR2 FQGTGA. The germline V and J ends were trimmed by 5 bases and 1 base, with 7 bases remaining between them. The CDR3 coding sequence is TGTGCCAGCAGCATGTTCCGCACAGATACGCAGTATTTT. Translating it yields CASSMFRTDTQYF.

J is TRBJ1-2 and V is TRBV7-2; 7 bases map to TRBD1. The CDR3 sequence is 13 residues long. Trimming removed 4 bases from V and 3 bases from J; junction bases left unmatched: 2. CDR1 and CDR2 (germline): SGHTA, FQGNSA. CDR3 protein: CASSSTGDYGYTF. The CDR3 DNA reads as TGTGCCAGCAGCTCAACAGGGGACTATGGCTACACCTTC.

This clone occurred a few times. The rearrangement links TRBV20-1 to TRBJ1-2; D may be TRBD1 (5 bases). The CDR3 sequence is 9 residues long. Germline assignment: CDR1 DFQATT and CDR2 SNEGSKA (reference sequence). Between the trimmed V and J ends, which lost 8 bases and 8 bases, there was a span of 9 bases. The CDR3 here is CSSGDGYTF. The CDR3 DNA reads TGCAGTTCCGGGGACGGCTACACCTTC.

This clone was recorded only once. J is TRBJ1-2 and V is TRBV19; possibly TRBD1 for D (6 bases). V shed 3 bases and J shed 4 bases, with 9 bases lying between them. The CDR3 has 13 amino acids. CDR1 is LNHDA, CDR2 SQIVND, per germline (reference sequence). This chain's CDR3 is CASSMGGGYGYTF. The CDR3 DNA reads as TGTGCCAGTAGTATGGGAGGGGGCTATGGCTACACCTTC.

The chain carries TRBV10-2 and TRBJ1-1; a possible D gene is TRBD1 (6 bases). The CDR3 length is 13 residues. Germline CDR1 is WSHSY and CDR2 is SAAADI. V was clipped by 6 bases and J by 10 bases, with 18 bases between them. DNA of the CDR3: TGCGCCAGCAGCGGCCAAACAGGGAAGGTAGCTTTCTTT. It yields the protein CASSGQTGKVAFF.

This clone appeared once. The chain employs TRBV20-1 and TRBJ1-2; 7 bases map to TRBD1. Germline V lookup: CDR1 DFQATT, CDR2 SNEGSKA (reference sequence). Trimming at V came to 6 bases and at J to 5 bases, leaving 3 bases not matched to a gene. The CDR3 is 11 amino acids. CDR3 residues: CSAPQGYGYTF. The CDR3 DNA is TGCAGTGCACCACAGGGGTATGGCTACACCTTC.

The chain combines TRBV10-3 with TRBJ1-1, with no clear D. Trimming stripped 6 bases from V and 0 bases from J, with 8 bases between. CDR1 and CDR2 from the germline V gene are ENHRY and SYGVKD. The CDR3 spans 13 residues. DNA of the CDR3: TGTGCCATCAGGAGGACGGTGAACACTGAAGCTTTCTTT. It encodes CAIRRTVNTEAFF.

The J gene is TRBJ1-4, the V gene TRBV30; D possibly corresponds to TRBD1 (6 bases). The CDR3 runs to 14 residues. V was cut by 6 bases and J by 7 bases, with 18 bases left in between. Germline V gene sequence: CDR1 GTSNPN, CDR2 SVGIG (reference sequence). In DNA, the CDR3 is TGTGCCTGCAATGGGATTGGGGGCACTGAAAAACTGTTTTTT. Translation gives CACNGIGGTEKLFF. Looking up the rest from reference TRBV30 and TRBJ1-4 gives the full variable domain: SQTIHQWPATLVQPVGSPLSLECTVEGTSNPNLYWYRQAAGRGLQLLFYSVGIGQISSEVPQNLSASRPQDRQFILSSKKLLLSDSGFYLCACNGIGGTEKLFFGSGTQLSVL.

V usage is TRBV19 and J usage is TRBJ2-7; D gene unclear. The V end lost 7 bases, the J end lost 0 bases, and 13 bases lay between the germline ends. The CDR3 length is 14 residues. The germline gives CDR1 LNHDA, CDR2 SQIVND (reference sequence). The CDR3, as DNA: TGTGCCAGTACCCTAAGTCATTCCTCCTACGAGCAGTACTTC. Translated, it gives CASTLSHSSYEQYF.

This sequence joins TRBV9 and TRBJ1-2; the D gene is possibly TRBD1 (6 bases). The V end was cut by 4 bases, the J end by 6 bases, with 13 bases between. Germline assignment: CDR1 SGDLS and CDR2 YYNGEE. This CDR3 is built from 13 residues. The DNA of the CDR3 is TGTGCCAGCAGCCCTAGGACAGCCCATGGCTACACCTTC. Translation gives CASSPRTAHGYTF.

The chain recombines TRBV27 with TRBJ2-1; 8 bases align to TRBD2. Trimming removed 1 base from V and 4 bases from J; junction bases left unmatched: 6. Germline values: CDR1 MNHEY, CDR2 SMNVEV (reference sequence). This CDR3 is 16 amino acids long. The CDR3 loop reads CASSLFAGGRYNEQFF. For the CDR3, the DNA is TGTGCCAGCAGTTTATTTGCGGGAGGCCGGTACAATGAGCAGTTCTTC.

The chain uses TRBV5-4 and TRBJ2-4, with 8 bases matching TRBD2. The CDR3 length is 17 residues. V lost 4 bases to trimming and J lost 0 bases; unmatched junction nucleotides: 9. The germline V gene has CDR1 SGHNT and CDR2 YYREEE (reference sequence). Here the CDR3 DNA reads TGTGCCAGCAGCGCGCGGGGGGACCTTATAGCCAAAAACATTCAGTACTTC. Its protein is CASSARGDLIAKNIQYF.